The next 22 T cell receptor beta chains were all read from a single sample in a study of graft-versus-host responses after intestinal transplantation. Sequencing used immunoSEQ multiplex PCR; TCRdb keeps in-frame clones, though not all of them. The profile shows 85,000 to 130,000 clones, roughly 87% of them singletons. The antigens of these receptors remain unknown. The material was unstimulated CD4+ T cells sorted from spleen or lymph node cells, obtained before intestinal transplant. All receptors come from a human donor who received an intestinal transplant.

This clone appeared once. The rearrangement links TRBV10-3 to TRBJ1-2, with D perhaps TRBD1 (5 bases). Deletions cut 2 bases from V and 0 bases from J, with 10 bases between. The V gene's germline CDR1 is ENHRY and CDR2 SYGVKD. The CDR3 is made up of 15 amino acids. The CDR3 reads CAISETGKANYGYTF. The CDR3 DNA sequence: TGTGCCATCAGTGAGACAGGCAAGGCTAACTATGGCTACACCTTC.

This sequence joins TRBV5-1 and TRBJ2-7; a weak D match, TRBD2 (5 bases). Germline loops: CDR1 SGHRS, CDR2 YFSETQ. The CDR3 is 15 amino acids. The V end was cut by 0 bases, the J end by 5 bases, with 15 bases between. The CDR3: CASSLGGGRSNEQYF. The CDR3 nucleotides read TGCGCCAGCAGCTTGGGGGGTGGGAGATCCAACGAGCAGTACTTC. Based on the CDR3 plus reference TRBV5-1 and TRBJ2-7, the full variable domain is KAGVTQTPRYLIKTRGQQVTLSCSPISGHRSVSWYQQTPGQGLQFLFEYFSETQRNKGNFPGRFSGRQFSNSRSEMNVSTLELGDSALYLCASSLGGGRSNEQYFGPGTRLTVT.

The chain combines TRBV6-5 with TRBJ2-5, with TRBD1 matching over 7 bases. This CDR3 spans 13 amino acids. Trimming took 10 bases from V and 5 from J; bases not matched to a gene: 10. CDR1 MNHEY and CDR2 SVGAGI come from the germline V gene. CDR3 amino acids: CATEGADGETQYF. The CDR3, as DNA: TGTGCCACCGAGGGGGCAGATGGGGAGACCCAGTACTTC.

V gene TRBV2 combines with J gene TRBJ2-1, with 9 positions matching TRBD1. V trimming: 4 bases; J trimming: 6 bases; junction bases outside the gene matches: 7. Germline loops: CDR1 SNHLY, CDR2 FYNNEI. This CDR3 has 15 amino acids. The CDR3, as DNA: TGTGCCAGCAGTGGCCGGGACAGGGACGTCAATGAGCAGTTCTTC. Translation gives CASSGRDRDVNEQFF.

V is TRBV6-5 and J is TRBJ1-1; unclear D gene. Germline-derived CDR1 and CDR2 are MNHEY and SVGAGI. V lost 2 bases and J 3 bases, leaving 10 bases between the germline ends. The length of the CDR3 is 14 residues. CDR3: CASSYVSPDTEAFF. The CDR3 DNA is TGTGCCAGCAGTTACGTTAGTCCAGACACTGAAGCTTTCTTT.

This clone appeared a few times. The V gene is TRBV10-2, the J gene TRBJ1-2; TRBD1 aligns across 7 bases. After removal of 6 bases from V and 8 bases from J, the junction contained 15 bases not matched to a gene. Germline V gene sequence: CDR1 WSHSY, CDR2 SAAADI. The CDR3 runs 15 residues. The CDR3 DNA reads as TGCGCCAGCAGCGATCCAAAGACAGGGATCGGCGGCTACACCTTC. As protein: CASSDPKTGIGGYTF.

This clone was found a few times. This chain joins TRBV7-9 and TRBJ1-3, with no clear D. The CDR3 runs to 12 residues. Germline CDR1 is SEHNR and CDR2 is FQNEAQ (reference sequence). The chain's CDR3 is CAMEVTGNTIYF. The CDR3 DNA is TGTGCGATGGAGGTAACTGGAAACACCATATATTTT.

The CDR3 region has the DNA TGTGCCAGCACCCTCCTTGAGGTTGGGGTTGAGCAGTTCTTC. Protein: CASTLLEVGVEQFF. The chain has TRBV6-5 and TRBJ2-1; D is unresolved. Looked up from germline, CDR1 is MNHEY and CDR2 is SVGAGI. Trimming stripped 7 bases from V and 9 bases from J, with 19 bases between. This CDR3 spans 14 amino acids.

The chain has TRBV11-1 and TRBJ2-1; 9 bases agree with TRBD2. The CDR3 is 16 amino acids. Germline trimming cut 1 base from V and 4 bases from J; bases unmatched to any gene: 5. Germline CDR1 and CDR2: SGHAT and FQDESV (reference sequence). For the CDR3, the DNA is TGTGCCAGCAGCTTAGGGCGGGAGGGCTTATACAATGAGCAGTTCTTC. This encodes CASSLGREGLYNEQFF. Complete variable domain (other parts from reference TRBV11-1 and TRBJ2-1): EAEVAQSPRYKITEKSQAVAFWCDPISGHATLYWYRQILGQGPELLVQFQDESVVDDSQLPKDRFSAERLKGVDSTLKIQPAELGDSAMYLCASSLGREGLYNEQFFGPGTRLTVL.

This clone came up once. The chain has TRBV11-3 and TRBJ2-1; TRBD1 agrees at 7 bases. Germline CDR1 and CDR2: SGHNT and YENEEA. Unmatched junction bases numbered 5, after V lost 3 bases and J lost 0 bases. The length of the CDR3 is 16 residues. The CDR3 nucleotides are TGTGCCAGCAGCTTGGATGGGGACAGCTCCTACAATGAGCAGTTCTTC. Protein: CASSLDGDSSYNEQFF.

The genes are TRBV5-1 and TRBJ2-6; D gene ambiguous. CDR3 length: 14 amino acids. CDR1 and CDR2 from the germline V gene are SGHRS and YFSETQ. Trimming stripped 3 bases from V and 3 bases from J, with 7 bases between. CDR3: CASSSSSGANVLTF. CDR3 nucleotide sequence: TGCGCCAGCAGCTCGAGTAGTGGGGCCAACGTCCTGACTTTC.

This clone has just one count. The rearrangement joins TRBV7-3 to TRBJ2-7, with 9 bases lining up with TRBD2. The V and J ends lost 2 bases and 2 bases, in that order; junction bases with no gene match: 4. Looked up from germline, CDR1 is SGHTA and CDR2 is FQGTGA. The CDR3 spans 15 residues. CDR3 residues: CASSLSAGGPYEQYF. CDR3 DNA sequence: TGTGCCAGCAGCTTATCGGCGGGAGGGCCCTACGAGCAGTACTTC. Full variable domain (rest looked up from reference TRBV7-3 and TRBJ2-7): GAGVSQTPSNKVTEKGKYVELRCDPISGHTALYWYRQSLGQGPEFLIYFQGTGAADDSGLPNDRFFAVRPEGSVSTLKIQRTERGDSAVYLCASSLSAGGPYEQYFGPGTRLTVT.

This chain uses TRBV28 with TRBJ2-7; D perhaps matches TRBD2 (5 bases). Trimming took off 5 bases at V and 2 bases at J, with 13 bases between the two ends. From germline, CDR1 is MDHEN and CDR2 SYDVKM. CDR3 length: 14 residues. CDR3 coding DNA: TGTGCCAGCAGTGGATCGCTAGCTCCCTACGAGCAGTACTTC. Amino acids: CASSGSLAPYEQYF.

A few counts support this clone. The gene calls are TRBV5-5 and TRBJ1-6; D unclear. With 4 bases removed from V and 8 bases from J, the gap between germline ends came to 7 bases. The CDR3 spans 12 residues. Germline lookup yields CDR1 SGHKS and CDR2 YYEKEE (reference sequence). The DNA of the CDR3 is TGTGCCAGCAGCGGCACAGATTCACCCCTCCACTTT. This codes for CASSGTDSPLHF.

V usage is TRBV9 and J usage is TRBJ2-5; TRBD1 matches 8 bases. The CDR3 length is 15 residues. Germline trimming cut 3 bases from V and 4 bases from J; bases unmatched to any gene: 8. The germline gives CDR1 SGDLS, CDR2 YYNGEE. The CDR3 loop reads CASSGEDRAAETQYF. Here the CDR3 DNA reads TGTGCCAGCAGCGGCGAGGACAGGGCGGCAGAGACCCAGTACTTC.

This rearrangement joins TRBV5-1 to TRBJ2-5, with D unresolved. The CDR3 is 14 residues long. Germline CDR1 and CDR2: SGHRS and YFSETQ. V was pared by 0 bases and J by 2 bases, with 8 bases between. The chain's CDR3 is CASSLDGGQETQYF. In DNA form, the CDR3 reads TGCGCCAGCAGCTTGGATGGCGGTCAAGAGACCCAGTACTTC.

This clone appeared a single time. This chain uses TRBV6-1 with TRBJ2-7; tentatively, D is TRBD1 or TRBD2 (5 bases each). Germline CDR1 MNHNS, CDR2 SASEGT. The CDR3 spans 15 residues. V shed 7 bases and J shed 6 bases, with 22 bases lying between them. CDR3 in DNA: TGTGCCAGCACCCTGATGGGGGTTGGGAAGTCCGAGCAGTACTTC. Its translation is CASTLMGVGKSEQYF.

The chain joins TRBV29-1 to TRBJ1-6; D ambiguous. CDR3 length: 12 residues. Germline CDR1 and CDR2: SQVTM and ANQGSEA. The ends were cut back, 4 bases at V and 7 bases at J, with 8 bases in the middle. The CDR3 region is CSVGESNSPLHF. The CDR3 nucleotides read TGCAGCGTTGGGGAATCCAATTCACCCCTCCACTTT.

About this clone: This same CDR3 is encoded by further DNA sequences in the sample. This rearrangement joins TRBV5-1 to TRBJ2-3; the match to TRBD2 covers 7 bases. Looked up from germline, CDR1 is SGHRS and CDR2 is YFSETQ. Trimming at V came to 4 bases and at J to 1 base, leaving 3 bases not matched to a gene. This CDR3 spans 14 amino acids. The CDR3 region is CASSLRGGTDTQYF. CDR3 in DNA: TGCGCCAGCAGCCTCCGGGGGGGCACAGATACGCAGTATTTT.

The CDR3, as DNA: TGTGCCAGCAGGGCAGGGGGGGAGACCCAGTACTTC. Amino acid sequence: CASRAGGETQYF. The chain uses TRBV6-5 and TRBJ2-5; a weak D match, TRBD1 (7 bases). Germline V gene sequence: CDR1 MNHEY, CDR2 SVGAGI. The CDR3 contains 12 residues. V dropped 6 bases and J dropped 5 bases, with 10 bases sitting between them.

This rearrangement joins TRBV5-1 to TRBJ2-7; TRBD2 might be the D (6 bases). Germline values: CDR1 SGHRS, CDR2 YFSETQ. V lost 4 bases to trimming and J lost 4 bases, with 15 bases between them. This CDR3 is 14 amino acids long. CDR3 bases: TGCGCCAGCAGCCAGGGACTTTCGGGATACGAGCAGTACTTC. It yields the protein CASSQGLSGYEQYF.

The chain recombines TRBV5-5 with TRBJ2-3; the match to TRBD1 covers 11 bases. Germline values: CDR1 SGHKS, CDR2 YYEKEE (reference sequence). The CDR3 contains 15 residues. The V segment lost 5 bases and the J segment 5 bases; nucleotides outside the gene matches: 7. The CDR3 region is CASRPDRGLLDTQYF. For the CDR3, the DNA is TGTGCCAGCAGACCGGACAGGGGGCTGTTAGATACGCAGTATTTT.